The next 5 T cell receptor beta chains were all read from a single sample in a study of molecular identifiers for immune sequencing clone quantification. TCRdb reprocessed the PCR reads via MiXCR and lists one record per CDR3 protein. The sample lists approximately 680,000 distinct CDR3 sequences, 25% occurring once. Sequencing input: naive CD8+ T cells from blood, with Jurkat cell RNA spiked in. Indicated subset: FACS-sorted CD8+CD4-CCR7+CD45RA+ naive T cells. The origin of the receptors is a human donor in good health. Some libraries in this study had Jurkat cell RNA spiked in.

On this clonotype itself: A clone one base away is much larger, so this may be a read error. The rearrangement joins TRBV25-1 to TRBJ1-1; no clear D gene. Per the germline V gene, CDR1 is MGHDK and CDR2 is SYGVNS. The CDR3 contains 16 residues. Trimming shortened V by 1 base and J by 5 bases, and 17 bases separated the two germline ends. The CDR3 region is CASSESELKWRTEAFF. The CDR3 bases are TGTGCCAGCAGTGAATCTGAACTTAAATGGAGGACTGAAGCTTTCTTT. Looking up the rest from reference TRBV25-1 and TRBJ1-1 gives the full variable domain: EADIYQTPRYLVIGTGKKITLECSQTMGHDKMYWYQQDPGMELHLIHYSYGVNSTEKGDLSSESTVSRIRTEHFPLTLESARPSHTSQYLCASSESELKWRTEAFFGQGTRLTVV.

This clonotype was picked up a small number of times. The chain carries TRBV4-2 and TRBJ2-3; TRBD2 matches 7 bases. With V trimmed by 0 bases and J by 2 bases, 8 bases remained unmatched. The CDR3 length is 17 residues. Germline CDR1 and CDR2: LGHNA and YNFKEQ. CDR3: CASSQDRGEIHTDTQYF. The DNA of the CDR3 is TGTGCCAGCAGCCAAGACCGGGGGGAAATCCACACAGATACGCAGTATTTT.

This clonotype was recorded at least ten times. V gene TRBV28 combines with J gene TRBJ1-1, with TRBD1 identical over 7 bases. The CDR3 consists of 14 residues. Losses at the gene ends were 6 bases for V and 10 bases for J; bases not matched to a gene: 14. Germline V lookup: CDR1 MDHEN, CDR2 SYDVKM. CDR3 loop: CASSQRTGKPSAFF. The CDR3 DNA sequence: TGTGCCAGCAGCCAAAGGACAGGCAAGCCCTCAGCTTTCTTT.

Ten or more counts support this clonotype. The chain joins TRBV20-1 to TRBJ2-5; D gene ambiguous. V shed 3 bases and J shed 2 bases, with 19 bases lying between them. The germline V gene encodes CDR1 DFQATT and CDR2 SNEGSKA (reference sequence). The CDR3 is 16 amino acids. The CDR3 coding sequence is TGCAGTGCTAGTCACCTTAGTGGGCAAGGGCAAGAGACCCAGTACTTC. Amino acids: CSASHLSGQGQETQYF.

J is TRBJ2-1 and V is TRBV9; 7 bases are shared with TRBD1. The V segment lost 4 bases and the J segment 9 bases; nucleotides outside the gene matches: 7. The CDR3 has 13 residues. Germline V gene sequence: CDR1 SGDLS, CDR2 YYNGEE. The CDR3 DNA reads TGTGCCAGCAGCACCCGACAGGGTCTTGAGCAGTTCTTC. Residues: CASSTRQGLEQFF. The variable domain in full, completed from reference TRBV9 and TRBJ2-1, reads DSGVTQTPKHLITATGQRVTLRCSPRSGDLSVYWYQQSLDQGLQFLIQYYNGEERAKGNILERFSAQQFPDLHSELNLSSLELGDSALYFCASSTRQGLEQFFGPGTRLTVL.